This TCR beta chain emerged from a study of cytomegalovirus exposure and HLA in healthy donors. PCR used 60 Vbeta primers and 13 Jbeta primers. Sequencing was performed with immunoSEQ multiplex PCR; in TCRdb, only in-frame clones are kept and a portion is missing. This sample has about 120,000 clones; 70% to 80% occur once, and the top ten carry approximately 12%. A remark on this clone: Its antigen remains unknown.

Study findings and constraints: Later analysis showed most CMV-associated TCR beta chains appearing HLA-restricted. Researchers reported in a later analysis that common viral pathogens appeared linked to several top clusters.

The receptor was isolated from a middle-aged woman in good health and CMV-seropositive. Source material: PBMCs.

The CDR3 reads CSVSGRGQGTRRVGYTF. In DNA form, the CDR3 reads TGCAGCGTTTCTGGGCGTGGACAGGGGACCCGCAGAGTTGGCTACACCTTC. The V gene is TRBV29-1, the J gene TRBJ1-2; TRBD1 agrees at 9 bases. The CDR3 covers 17 residues. Losses at the gene ends were 5 bases for V and 7 bases for J; bases not matched to a gene: 20. Germline V gene data show CDR1 as SQVTM and CDR2 as ANQGSEA.